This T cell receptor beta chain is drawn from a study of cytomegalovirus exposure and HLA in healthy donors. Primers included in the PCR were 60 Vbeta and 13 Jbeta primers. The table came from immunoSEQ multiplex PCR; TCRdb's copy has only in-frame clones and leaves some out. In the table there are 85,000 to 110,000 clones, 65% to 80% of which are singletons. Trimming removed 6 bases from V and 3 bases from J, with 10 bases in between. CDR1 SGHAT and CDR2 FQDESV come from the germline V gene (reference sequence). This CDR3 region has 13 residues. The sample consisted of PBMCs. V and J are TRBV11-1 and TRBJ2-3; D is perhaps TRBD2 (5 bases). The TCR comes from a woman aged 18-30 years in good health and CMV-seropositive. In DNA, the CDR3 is TGTGCCAGCAGTCGAAGGGAGACAGATACGCAGTATTTT. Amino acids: CASSRRETDTQYF.